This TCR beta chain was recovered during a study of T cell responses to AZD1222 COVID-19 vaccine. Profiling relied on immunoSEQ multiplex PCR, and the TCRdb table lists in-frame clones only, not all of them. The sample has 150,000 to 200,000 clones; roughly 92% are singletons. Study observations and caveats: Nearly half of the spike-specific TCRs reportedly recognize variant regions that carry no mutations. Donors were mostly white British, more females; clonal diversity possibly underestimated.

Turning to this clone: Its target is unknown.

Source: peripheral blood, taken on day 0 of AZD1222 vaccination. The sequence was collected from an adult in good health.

This CDR3 reads CASSPDTGISSYNEQFF. For the CDR3, the DNA is TGTGCCAGCAGCCCAGATACAGGGATTAGCTCCTACAATGAGCAGTTCTTC. The V and J genes are TRBV3-1 (or the pseudogene TRBV3-2) and TRBJ2-1; the D gene is possibly TRBD1 (6 bases). CDR3 length: 17 amino acids. CDR1 LGHDT and CDR2 YNNKEL come from the germline V gene (reference sequence). V was shortened by 4 bases and J by 0 bases, with 16 bases between the two germline ends.